This TCR beta chain was found in a study of T and B cells in COVID-19 patients. Study context: Peripheral blood came from COVID-19 patients with active infection or after recovery.

By sample share, this clonotype is medium-sized. TRB rearrangements were amplified by multiplex PCR with BIOMED2 TRB-A/B primers. From the multiplex PCR reads, TCRdb called clonotypes with MiXCR, one entry per CDR3 protein. In the table there are 8,000 to 10,000 distinct CDR3 sequences, 30% to 40% of which are singletons. Each TRB amplification used about 220-500 ng of genomic DNA from blood. The clonotype originates from a human donor who had recovered from COVID-19. The material sequenced was blood.

CDR3 DNA: TGTGCCAGCAGGGGGACTAGCGGCCCCTACGAGCAGTACTTC. This encodes CASRGTSGPYEQYF. The chain couples TRBV12-3 or TRBV12-4 to TRBJ2-7; 11 bases are shared with TRBD2. The CDR3 runs to 14 residues. V was clipped by 6 bases and J by 2 bases; unmatched bases: 3.